The clone carrying this T cell receptor (beta chain) was counted once. The antigen is undetermined. This entry belongs to a study of cytomegalovirus exposure and HLA in healthy donors. Use of 60 Vbeta and 13 Jbeta primers characterized the PCR. TCRdb's table, derived via immunoSEQ multiplex PCR, lists solely in-frame clones and lacks some. The sample holds 140,000 to 150,000 clones, 60% to 85% seen once. The CDR3 contains 13 residues. V was clipped by 1 base and J by 9 bases, with 10 bases between them. In germline, CDR1 is SGHVS, CDR2 FNYEAQ. Study results and caveats: V segments that were indistinguishable, TRBV6-2 and TRBV6-3 among them, were omitted from analysis. A later analysis reported that several of the most significant clusters appeared to be linked to common viral pathogens, among them Epstein-Barr virus. Among TCR sequences, most were rare, though some public TCRs appeared in many donors. Other equally common chains were less clonally expanded than HLA-associated TCR beta chains, a later analysis showed.

This sequence originates from a man aged 40-49 years in good health and CMV-seropositive. Sample: PBMCs. This sequence joins TRBV7-6 and TRBJ2-1; TRBD1 might be the D (6 bases). CDR3 in DNA: TGTGCCAGCAGCTTAGTGGGGGCCAGTGAGCAGTTCTTC. Its translation is CASSLVGASEQFF. Combining the CDR3 with reference TRBV7-6 and TRBJ2-1 gives the whole variable domain GAGVSQSPRYKVTKRGQDVALRCDPISGHVSLYWYRQALGQGPEFLTYFNYEAQQDKSGLPNDRFSAERPEGSISTLTIQRTEQRDSAMYRCASSLVGASEQFFGPGTRLTVL.